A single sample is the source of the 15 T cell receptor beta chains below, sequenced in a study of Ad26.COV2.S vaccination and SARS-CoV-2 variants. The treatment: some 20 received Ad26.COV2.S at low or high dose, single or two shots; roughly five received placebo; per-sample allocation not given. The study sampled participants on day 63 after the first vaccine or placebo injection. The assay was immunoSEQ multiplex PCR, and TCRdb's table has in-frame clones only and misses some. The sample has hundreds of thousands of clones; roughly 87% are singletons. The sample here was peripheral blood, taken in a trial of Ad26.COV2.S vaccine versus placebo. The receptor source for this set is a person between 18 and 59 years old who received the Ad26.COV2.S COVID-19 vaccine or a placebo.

The CDR3 protein is CASSFAHPGRIQETQYF. DNA of the CDR3: TGTGCCAGCAGCTTTGCGCATCCGGGACGTATTCAAGAGACCCAGTACTTC. The V and J genes are TRBV12-1 and TRBJ2-5. TRBV12-1 is recorded as a pseudogene. The CDR3 contains 17 residues.

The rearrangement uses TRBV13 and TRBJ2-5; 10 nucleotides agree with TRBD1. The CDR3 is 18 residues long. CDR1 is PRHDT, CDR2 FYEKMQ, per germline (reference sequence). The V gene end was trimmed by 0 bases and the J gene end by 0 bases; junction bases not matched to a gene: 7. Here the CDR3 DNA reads TGTGCCAGCAGCTTAGGCTTCGGGACAGGGGCGTACCAAGAGACCCAGTACTTC. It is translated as CASSLGFGTGAYQETQYF.

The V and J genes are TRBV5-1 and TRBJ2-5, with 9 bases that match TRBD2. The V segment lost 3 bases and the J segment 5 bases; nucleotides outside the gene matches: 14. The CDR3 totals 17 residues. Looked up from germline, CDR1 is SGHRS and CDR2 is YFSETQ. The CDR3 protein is CASSWRGSGRPGETQYF. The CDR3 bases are TGCGCCAGCAGCTGGCGGGGTAGCGGGAGACCGGGCGAGACCCAGTACTTC.

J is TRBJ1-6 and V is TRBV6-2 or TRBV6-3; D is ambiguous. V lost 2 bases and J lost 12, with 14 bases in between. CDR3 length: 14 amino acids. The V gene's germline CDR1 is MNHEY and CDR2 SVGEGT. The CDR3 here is CASSYPRRVGPLHF. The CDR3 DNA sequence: TGTGCCAGCAGTTACCCCAGGCGGGTTGGACCCCTCCACTTT.

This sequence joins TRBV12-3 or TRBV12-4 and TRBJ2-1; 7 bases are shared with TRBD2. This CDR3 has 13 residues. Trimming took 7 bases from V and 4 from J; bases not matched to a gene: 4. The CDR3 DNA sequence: TGTGCCAGCACCCGACTAGCATACAATGAGCAGTTCTTC. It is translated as CASTRLAYNEQFF.

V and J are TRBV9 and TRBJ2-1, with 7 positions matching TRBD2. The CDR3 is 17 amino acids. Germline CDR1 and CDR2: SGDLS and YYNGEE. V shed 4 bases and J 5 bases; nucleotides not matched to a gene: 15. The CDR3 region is CASSPRQAASGDNEQFF. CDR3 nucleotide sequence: TGTGCCAGCAGCCCCCGGCAGGCGGCTAGCGGTGACAATGAGCAGTTCTTC.

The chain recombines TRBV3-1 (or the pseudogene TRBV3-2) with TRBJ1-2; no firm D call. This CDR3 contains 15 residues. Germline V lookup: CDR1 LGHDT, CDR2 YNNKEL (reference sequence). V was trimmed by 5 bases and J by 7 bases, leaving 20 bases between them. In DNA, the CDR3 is TGTGCCAGCAGCTATGGCTTGGGCTCTTTGAGTGGCTACACCTTC. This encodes CASSYGLGSLSGYTF.

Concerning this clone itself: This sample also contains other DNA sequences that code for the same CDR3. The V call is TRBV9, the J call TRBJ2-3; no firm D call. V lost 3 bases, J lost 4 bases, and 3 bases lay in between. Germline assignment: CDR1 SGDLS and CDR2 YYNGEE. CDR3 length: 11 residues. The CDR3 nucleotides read TGTGCCAGCAGCGCTTCAGATACGCAGTATTTT. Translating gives CASSASDTQYF.

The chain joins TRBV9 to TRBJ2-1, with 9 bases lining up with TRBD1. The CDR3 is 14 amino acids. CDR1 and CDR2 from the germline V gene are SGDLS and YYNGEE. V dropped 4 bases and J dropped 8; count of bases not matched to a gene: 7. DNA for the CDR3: TGTGCCAGCAGCCCAGGGACAGGGTGGGATGAGCAGTTCTTC. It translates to CASSPGTGWDEQFF.

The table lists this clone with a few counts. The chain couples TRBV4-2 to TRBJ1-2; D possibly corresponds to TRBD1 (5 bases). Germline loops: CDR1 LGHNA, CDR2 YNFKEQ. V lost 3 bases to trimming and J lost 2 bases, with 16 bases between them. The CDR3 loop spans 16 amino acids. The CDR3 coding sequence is TGTGCCAGCAGCCACAGAGTCAGGGACCTGAACTATGGCTACACCTTC. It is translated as CASSHRVRDLNYGYTF.

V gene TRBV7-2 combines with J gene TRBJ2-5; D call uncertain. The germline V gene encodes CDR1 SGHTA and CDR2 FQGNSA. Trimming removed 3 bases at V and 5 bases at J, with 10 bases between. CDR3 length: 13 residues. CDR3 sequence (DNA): TGTGCCAGCAGCTTGCGAGGCAGGGAGACCCAGTACTTC. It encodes CASSLRGRETQYF.

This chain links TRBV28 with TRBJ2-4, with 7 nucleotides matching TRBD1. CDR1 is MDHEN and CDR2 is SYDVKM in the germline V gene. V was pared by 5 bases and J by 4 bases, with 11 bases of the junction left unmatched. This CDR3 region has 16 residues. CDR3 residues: CASSPPGTVGKNIQYF. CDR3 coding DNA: TGTGCCAGCAGTCCACCCGGGACAGTGGGTAAAAACATTCAGTACTTC. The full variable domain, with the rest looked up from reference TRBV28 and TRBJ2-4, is DVKVTQSSRYLVKRTGEKVFLECVQDMDHENMFWYRQDPGLGLRLIYFSYDVKMKEKGDIPEGYSVSREKKERFSLILESASTNQTSMYLCASSPPGTVGKNIQYFGAGTRLSVL.

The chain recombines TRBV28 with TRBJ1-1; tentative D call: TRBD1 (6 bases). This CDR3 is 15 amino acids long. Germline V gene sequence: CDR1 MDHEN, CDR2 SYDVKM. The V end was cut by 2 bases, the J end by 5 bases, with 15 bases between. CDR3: CASSLGLRGGTEAFF. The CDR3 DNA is TGTGCCAGCAGTTTAGGCCTCAGGGGTGGGACTGAAGCTTTCTTT.

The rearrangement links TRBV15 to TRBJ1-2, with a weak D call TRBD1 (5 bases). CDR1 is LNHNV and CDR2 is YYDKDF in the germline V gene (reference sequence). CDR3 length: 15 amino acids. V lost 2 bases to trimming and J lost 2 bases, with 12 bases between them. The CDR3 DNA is TGTGCCACCAGCAGACAGGGATGGGGGAACTATGGCTACACCTTC. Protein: CATSRQGWGNYGYTF.

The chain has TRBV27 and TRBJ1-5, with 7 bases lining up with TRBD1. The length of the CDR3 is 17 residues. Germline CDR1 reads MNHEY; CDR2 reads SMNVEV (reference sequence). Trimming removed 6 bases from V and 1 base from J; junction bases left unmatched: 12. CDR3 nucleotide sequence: TGTGCCAGCAGCCCTGCGGTCGCAGGGGGGAGCAATCAGCCCCAGCATTTT. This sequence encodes CASSPAVAGGSNQPQHF.